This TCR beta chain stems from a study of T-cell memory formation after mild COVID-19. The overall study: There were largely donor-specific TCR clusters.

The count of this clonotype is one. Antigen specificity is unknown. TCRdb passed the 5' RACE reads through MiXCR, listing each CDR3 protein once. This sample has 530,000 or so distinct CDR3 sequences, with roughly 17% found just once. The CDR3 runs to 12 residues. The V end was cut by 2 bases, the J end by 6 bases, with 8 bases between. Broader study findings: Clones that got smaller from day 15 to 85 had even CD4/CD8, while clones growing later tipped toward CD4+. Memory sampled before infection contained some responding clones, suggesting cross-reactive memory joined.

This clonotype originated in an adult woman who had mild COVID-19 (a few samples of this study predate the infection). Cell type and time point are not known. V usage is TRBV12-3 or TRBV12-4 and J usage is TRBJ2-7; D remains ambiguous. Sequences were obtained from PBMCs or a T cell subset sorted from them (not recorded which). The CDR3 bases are TGTGCCAGCAGTTTAAGAAGTGGCGAGCAGTACTTC. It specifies CASSLRSGEQYF.